Below, 30 T cell receptor beta chains from the same sample are listed, as sequenced in a study of shared clonotypes between healthy human individuals. TCRdb's table, derived via immunoSEQ multiplex PCR, lists solely in-frame clones and lacks some. The sample yields 950,000 to 1,200,000 clones, about 72% seen once. Sequencing input: memory CD4+ T cells from PBMCs. Indicated subset: CD45RA-negative fraction. The receptors derive from a man younger than 35 in good health. Some clones in this sample may be carry-over from other donors' samples.

This sequence joins TRBV5-1 and TRBJ2-4; no definite D call. Trimming took 0 bases from V and 7 from J, leaving 11 bases between them. Germline CDR1 is SGHRS and CDR2 is YFSETQ. The CDR3 runs 14 residues. The CDR3 loop is CASSLAGSENIQYF. CDR3 in DNA: TGCGCCAGCAGCTTGGCGGGTTCGGAGAACATTCAGTACTTC.

This clone was recorded a few times. In the same sample, other DNA sequences code for this CDR3. The V and J genes are TRBV5-1 and TRBJ2-6; TRBD1 aligns across 7 bases. With 5 bases clipped from V and 2 bases from J, the junction kept 4 bases outside the gene matches. Looked up from germline, CDR1 is SGHRS and CDR2 is YFSETQ. The CDR3 covers 15 residues. The CDR3 DNA reads TGCGCCAGCAGTCCCGACAGGGCTGGGGCCAACGTCCTGACTTTC. Encoded protein: CASSPDRAGANVLTF.

The rearrangement uses TRBV5-1 and TRBJ2-1; possibly TRBD2 for D (8 bases). CDR1 SGHRS and CDR2 YFSETQ come from the germline V gene. The CDR3 extends over 15 amino acids. The germline V and J ends were trimmed by 1 base and 8 bases, with 16 bases remaining between them. CDR3: CASSLTSGGGYEQFF. The CDR3 nucleotides are TGCGCCAGCAGCTTGACTAGCGGAGGGGGCTATGAGCAGTTCTTC.

The chain joins TRBV4-1 to TRBJ2-7; 9 nucleotides line up with TRBD1. This CDR3 comprises 15 residues. Unmatched junction bases numbered 6, after V lost 4 bases and J lost 2 bases. CDR1 and CDR2 (germline): MGHRA, YSYEKL. The CDR3 protein is CASSLQDRGPYEQYF. The DNA of the CDR3 is TGCGCCAGCAGCCTACAGGACAGGGGACCCTACGAGCAGTACTTC.

This clone was seen only once. In DNA form, the CDR3 reads TGTGCCAGCAGTGAATCCGTCGGGAGCTCCTACGAGCAGTACTTC. Residues: CASSESVGSSYEQYF. This chain connects TRBV6-4 to TRBJ2-7, with a possible D match to TRBD2 (6 bases). CDR1 and CDR2 (germline): MRHNA, SNTAGT. The CDR3 spans 15 residues. Trimming cost V 3 bases and J 0 bases, with 12 bases left between them.

Remarks on this clone: This may stem from a read error, because a much larger clone lies one nucleotide away. Other DNA sequences in this sample translate to the same CDR3. The rearrangement joins TRBV28 to TRBJ2-7; D gene unclear. Trimming removed 0 bases from V and 6 bases from J, with 3 bases in between. Germline V gene data show CDR1 as MDHEN and CDR2 as SYDVKM. The CDR3 is made up of 11 amino acids. For the CDR3, the DNA is TGTGCCAGCAGTTTATGGGGCGAGCAGTACTTC. Its protein is CASSLWGEQYF.

The chain recombines TRBV30 with TRBJ2-5, with D possibly TRBD1 on 6 matching bases. The end of the DNA is better explained by TRBJ2-7, so the J call may be wrong. The CDR3 sequence is 13 residues long. Germline V gene lookup returns CDR1 GTSNPN and CDR2 SVGIG (reference sequence). CDR3 amino acids: CACSRGRGYEQYF. The CDR3 DNA reads as TGTGCCTGTTCCAGGGGAAGGGGTTACGAGCAGTACTTC.

This chain uses TRBV28 with TRBJ1-3; D is perhaps TRBD1 (5 bases). Between the trimmed V and J ends, which lost 1 base and 0 bases, there was a span of 25 bases. CDR1 is MDHEN, CDR2 SYDVKM, per germline. This CDR3 has 21 residues. The CDR3 DNA follows: TGTGCCAGCAGTTTATCTGCGGGTAGCCAAAGACAGTGGGACTCTGGAAACACCATATATTTT. Its protein product is CASSLSAGSQRQWDSGNTIYF.

For this clone: A single base separates this from a much larger clone, so it may be a read error. This CDR3 is also generated by other DNA sequences in the sample. The CDR3 DNA reads TGTGCCAGCAGCTTGGGTCAGCGGGGGTCCTACGAGCAGTACTTC. This encodes CASSLGQRGSYEQYF. The V gene is TRBV5-4, the J gene TRBJ2-7, with 8 bases identical to TRBD2. Unmatched junction bases numbered 3, after V lost 0 bases and J lost 1 base. The length of the CDR3 is 15 residues. Germline V gene sequence: CDR1 SGHNT, CDR2 YYREEE (reference sequence).

This clone came up once. The chain joins TRBV5-6 to TRBJ2-7; the D gene is possibly TRBD2 (6 bases). CDR3 length: 12 amino acids. Germline V gene lookup returns CDR1 SGHDT and CDR2 YYEEEE. V lost 2 bases and J 11 bases, leaving 14 bases between the germline ends. This CDR3 reads CASSFWGENKYF. CDR3 in DNA: TGTGCCAGCAGCTTCTGGGGGGAGAATAAGTACTTC.

J is TRBJ1-4 and V is TRBV18; 7 bases map to TRBD1. Germline assignment: CDR1 KGHSH and CDR2 LQKENI. The V segment lost 4 bases and the J segment 4 bases; nucleotides outside the gene matches: 6. The CDR3 is 15 residues long. The CDR3 nucleotides read TGTGCCAGCTCACGGTCAGGGGGACTTAATGAAAAACTGTTTTTT. Translating gives CASSRSGGLNEKLFF.

About this clone itself: A clone one base away is much larger, so this may be a read error. This sample includes further DNA sequences coding for the same CDR3. The chain recombines TRBV29-1 with TRBJ1-1, with D possibly TRBD1 on 5 matching bases. Trimming shortened V by 3 bases and J by 4 bases, and 12 bases separated the two germline ends. In germline, CDR1 is SQVTM, CDR2 ANQGSEA. CDR3 length: 13 residues. The CDR3 loop is CSVERDGGTEAFF. CDR3 DNA sequence: TGCAGCGTTGAGAGGGATGGGGGCACTGAAGCTTTCTTT.

J is TRBJ1-5 and V is TRBV6-1; D unresolved. V was pared by 0 bases and J by 0 bases, with 12 bases between. The CDR3 loop spans 17 amino acids. CDR1 is MNHNS and CDR2 is SASEGT in the germline V gene. The chain's CDR3 is CASSEASAGSSNQPQHF. DNA of the CDR3: TGTGCCAGCAGTGAAGCTAGTGCCGGGAGTAGCAATCAGCCCCAGCATTTT.

The CDR3 spells CASSRLAGGPYEQYF. CDR3 DNA sequence: TGTGCCAGCAGTCGACTAGCGGGAGGGCCCTACGAGCAGTACTTC. The chain recombines TRBV6-5 with TRBJ2-5; 14 bases are a match to TRBD2. The J call is doubtful: the DNA matches TRBJ2-7 better. From germline, CDR1 is MNHEY and CDR2 SVGAGI. The CDR3 has 15 amino acids.

The chain combines TRBV28 with TRBJ1-3, with TRBD1 as a possible D gene (6 bases). Trimming pared 1 base from V and 0 bases from J, leaving 10 bases between. The CDR3 has 16 amino acids. Germline values: CDR1 MDHEN, CDR2 SYDVKM. As DNA, the CDR3 is TGTGCCAGCAGTTTATTCTCAGGGGCCTCTGGAAACACCATATATTTT. Amino acid sequence: CASSLFSGASGNTIYF.

V is TRBV6-1 and J is TRBJ1-3; 9 nucleotides agree with TRBD1. The V and J ends lost 6 bases and 4 bases, in that order; junction bases with no gene match: 7. The CDR3 runs to 15 residues. Per germline, CDR1 MNHNS and CDR2 SASEGT. This CDR3 reads CASRTGQGHGNTIYF. CDR3 in DNA: TGTGCCAGCAGGACAGGACAGGGGCACGGAAACACCATATATTTT.

The V gene is TRBV9, the J gene TRBJ2-2, with TRBD2 identical over 11 bases. The CDR3 totals 18 residues. Germline-derived CDR1 and CDR2 are SGDLS and YYNGEE. V trimming: 0 bases; J trimming: 5 bases; junction bases outside the gene matches: 9. The CDR3 loop reads CASSVGGSGRARTGELFF. For the CDR3, the DNA is TGTGCCAGCAGCGTAGGAGGTAGCGGGAGGGCCCGTACCGGGGAGCTGTTTTTT.

The rearrangement links TRBV5-1 to TRBJ2-2; TRBD2 is a possible D gene (5 bases). Trimming took 0 bases from V and 9 from J, leaving 9 bases between them. Per the germline V gene, CDR1 is SGHRS and CDR2 is YFSETQ. The CDR3 is made up of 13 amino acids. The chain's CDR3 is CASSLGPGRELFF. As DNA, the CDR3 is TGCGCCAGCAGCTTGGGGCCCGGGAGGGAGCTGTTTTTT.

The CDR3 sequence: CSVEDVGGLSSGYTF. The CDR3 region has the DNA TGCAGCGTTGAAGATGTGGGGGGATTATCTTCTGGCTACACCTTC. The genes are TRBV29-1 and TRBJ1-2, with a weak D call TRBD1 (5 bases). The CDR3 runs to 15 residues. Per the germline V gene, CDR1 is SQVTM and CDR2 is ANQGSEA. The V gene lost 0 bases and the J gene lost 7 bases, with 18 bases spanning the gap.

A note on this clone: This could be a read error, since a much larger clone is one nucleotide away. V is TRBV6-5 and J is TRBJ2-2; 7 bases are a match to TRBD1. Germline CDR1 reads MNHEY; CDR2 reads SVGAGI. The CDR3 is 15 amino acids. Trimming at V came to 5 bases and at J to 1 base, leaving 4 bases not matched to a gene. This chain's CDR3 is CASSARDRNTGELFF. The CDR3 nucleotides are TGTGCCAGCAGTGCCCGGGACAGGAACACCGGGGAGCTGTTTTTT.

The chain is built from TRBV30 and TRBJ2-1; maybe TRBD2 (6 bases). CDR3 length: 12 amino acids. Germline CDR1 reads GTSNPN; CDR2 reads SVGIG (reference sequence). Trimming took 1 base from V and 7 from J, leaving 8 bases between them. CDR3 nucleotide sequence: TGTGCCTGGAGTGGTAGCGGAAATGAGCAGTTCTTC. Translating it yields CAWSGSGNEQFF.

The chain is built from TRBV28 and TRBJ2-1, with 9 bases that match TRBD1. The CDR3 is 15 amino acids. V shed 4 bases and J 2 bases; nucleotides not matched to a gene: 3. Germline assignment: CDR1 MDHEN and CDR2 SYDVKM. The CDR3 is CASSSRTGAYNEQFF. The CDR3 DNA reads TGTGCCAGCAGTTCCAGGACAGGGGCCTACAATGAGCAGTTCTTC.

The rearrangement joins TRBV7-9 to TRBJ1-1; no firm D call. The length of the CDR3 is 15 residues. The V gene lost 5 bases and the J gene lost 0 bases, with 13 bases spanning the gap. Looked up from germline, CDR1 is SEHNR and CDR2 is FQNEAQ (reference sequence). The CDR3 sequence is CASSGQRAVNTEAFF. The CDR3 bases are TGTGCCAGCAGCGGGCAAAGGGCGGTGAACACTGAAGCTTTCTTT.

The chain carries TRBV7-6 and TRBJ1-4, with no clear D. This CDR3 has 17 amino acids. The V end was cut by 2 bases, the J end by 2 bases, with 15 bases between. In germline, CDR1 is SGHVS, CDR2 FNYEAQ. The CDR3 nucleotides are TGTGCCAGCAGCTTAATGCGACCCCCATGGACTAATGAAAAACTGTTTTTT. It codes for CASSLMRPPWTNEKLFF.

This clone was recorded once. Other DNA sequences in this specimen translate into the identical CDR3. The CDR3 sequence: CASSEGVTEAFF. The CDR3 DNA sequence: TGTGCCAGCAGTGAGGGGGTCACTGAAGCTTTCTTT. This rearrangement joins TRBV28 to TRBJ1-1; tentatively, D is TRBD1 (6 bases). V was cut by 5 bases and J by 4 bases, with 8 bases left in between. This CDR3 spans 12 amino acids. Germline assignment: CDR1 MDHEN and CDR2 SYDVKM.

This chain links TRBV11-2 with TRBJ1-2; no clear D gene. V dropped 1 base and J dropped 4 bases, with 10 bases sitting between them. The V gene's germline CDR1 is SGHAT and CDR2 FQNNGV. The CDR3 has 14 amino acids. The CDR3 protein is CASSLAGGAYGYTF. The CDR3 region has the DNA TGTGCCAGCAGCTTAGCGGGAGGCGCCTATGGCTACACCTTC.

In this sample, this clone turned up many times. This sequence joins TRBV29-1 and TRBJ1-2; the D gene is possibly TRBD1 (5 bases). V was clipped by 3 bases and J by 5 bases, with 13 bases between them. The CDR3 spans 13 residues. Germline assignment: CDR1 SQVTM and CDR2 ANQGSEA. As DNA, the CDR3 is TGCAGCGTTGACCCCCAGGGCGGGTATGGCTACACCTTC. This gives the protein CSVDPQGGYGYTF.

The chain uses TRBV5-8 and TRBJ2-7; TRBD1 aligns across 7 bases. V gave up 4 bases and J gave up 2 bases; unmatched junction bases: 12. This CDR3 contains 16 residues. The germline gives CDR1 SGHTS, CDR2 YDEGEE. DNA of the CDR3: TGTGCCAGCAGCCAACCCCGGGACAGCTTCCCCTACGAGCAGTACTTC. Residues: CASSQPRDSFPYEQYF.

This chain connects TRBV5-4 to TRBJ2-2; 14 nucleotides match TRBD2. Germline V CDR1 and CDR2: SGHNT, YYREEE (reference sequence). CDR3 length equals 18 residues. V shed 2 bases and J 8 bases; nucleotides not matched to a gene: 11. The CDR3 sequence is CASSFAGTSGRRLGELFF. The CDR3 DNA sequence: TGTGCCAGCAGCTTCGCCGGGACTAGCGGGAGACGTTTGGGGGAGCTGTTTTTT.

As to this clone: Other DNA variants within this sample encode the same CDR3. The chain joins TRBV30 to TRBJ2-5; 9 nucleotides align to TRBD1. In germline, CDR1 is GTSNPN, CDR2 SVGIG (reference sequence). Trimming cost V 4 bases and J 4 bases; bases outside gene matches: 10. The CDR3 is 15 residues long. This CDR3 is CAWINPGQGPETQYF. The CDR3 nucleotides are TGTGCCTGGATTAACCCAGGACAGGGGCCAGAGACCCAGTACTTC.